This T cell receptor (beta chain) was profiled in a study of PD-1 blockade in classical Hodgkin lymphoma. Time point indicated: cycle 4 day 1 (C4D1), after 6 weeks of nivolumab. Patients all relapsed after autologous stem cell transplantation, and there was variation in brentuximab vedotin exposure. This clone was counted a single time. Its antigen is undetermined. Study-wide results and caveats: The authors have not defined what causes the repertoire differences, possibly disease activity or prior therapy.

Clones were sequenced by immunoSEQ multiplex PCR, and TCRdb holds only the in-frame ones, with some missing. The table records around 35,000 clones, about 70% of them present only once. Germline CDR1 and CDR2: SGHNT and YYREEE (reference sequence). The CDR3 consists of 13 residues. Trimming cost V 4 bases and J 3 bases, with 11 bases left between them. The chain has TRBV5-4 and TRBJ2-7; D remains ambiguous. The sequencing used peripheral blood mononuclear cells (PBMCs), collected before the fourth cycle of nivolumab. The TCR comes from a human donor with classical Hodgkin lymphoma. CDR3 sequence: CASSTLGSYEQYF. CDR3 sequence (DNA): TGTGCCAGCAGCACACTGGGAAGCTACGAGCAGTACTTC.